Following are 12 T cell receptor beta chains from one sample sequenced in a study of blood T cell repertoires in COVID-19. This table comes from immunoSEQ multiplex PCR, and its TCRdb copy is limited to in-frame clones, with some not included. The sample lists about 180,000 clones, around 80% occurring once. Sequenced input: PBMCs or T cells enriched from blood (not recorded which). These receptors were collected from a man aged 50 to 60 who had recovered from COVID-19.

V gene TRBV28 combines with J gene TRBJ2-7; 8 nucleotides match TRBD1. There are 15 residues in the CDR3. Germline loops: CDR1 MDHEN, CDR2 SYDVKM. V dropped 2 bases and J dropped 4; count of bases not matched to a gene: 7. The CDR3 DNA follows: TGTGCCAGCAGTTTACATTGGACAGGGTCGTACGAGCAGTACTTC. This codes for CASSLHWTGSYEQYF.

V gene TRBV6-5 combines with J gene TRBJ1-3, with a weak D call TRBD1 (5 bases). Between the trimmed V and J ends, which lost 7 bases and 7 bases, there was a span of 20 bases. The CDR3 extends over 15 amino acids. Germline V gene sequence: CDR1 MNHEY, CDR2 SVGAGI. The CDR3 loop is CASKAGIFIRNTIYF. The CDR3 bases are TGTGCCAGCAAAGCAGGGATTTTCATTCGGAACACCATATATTTT.

The rearrangement joins TRBV3-1 (or the pseudogene TRBV3-2) to TRBJ2-7, with D perhaps TRBD2 (6 bases). This CDR3 spans 15 amino acids. V lost 4 bases to trimming and J lost 4 bases, with 17 bases between them. Germline V gene lookup returns CDR1 LGHDT and CDR2 YNNKEL (reference sequence). CDR3 sequence (DNA): TGTGCCAGCAGCCCGCGGGGAAGGGTTGCTTACGAGCAGTACTTC. This codes for CASSPRGRVAYEQYF.

This clone occurred a few times. The chain is built from TRBV7-3 and TRBJ2-1, with D tentatively TRBD2 (6 bases). The germline V gene encodes CDR1 SGHTA and CDR2 FQGTGA. V was clipped by 5 bases and J by 2 bases, with 13 bases between them. The CDR3 extends over 15 amino acids. CDR3 protein: CASSPMAGTYNEQFF. The DNA for the CDR3 is TGTGCCAGCAGCCCGATGGCGGGGACCTACAATGAGCAGTTCTTC.

The rearrangement joins TRBV5-4 to TRBJ2-3; the match to TRBD1 covers 10 bases. The CDR3 is 16 residues long. J gave up 11 bases and V 1 base, and 13 bases lay outside the gene matches. CDR1 and CDR2 from the germline V gene are SGHNT and YYREEE (reference sequence). CDR3 DNA: TGTGCCAGCAGCTTGTTTGGGACAGGGGTCATGGCGGAGCAGTATTTT. The encoded protein is CASSLFGTGVMAEQYF.

This sequence joins TRBV6-2 or TRBV6-3 and TRBJ2-2, with D possibly matching TRBD2 (6 bases). CDR1 is MNHEY, CDR2 SVGEGT, per germline. CDR3 length: 16 amino acids. V was clipped by 4 bases and J by 0 bases, with 12 bases between them. The DNA for the CDR3 is TGTGCCAGCAGTTCCCGCCGGGACTCGAACACCGGGGAGCTGTTTTTT. Its translation is CASSSRRDSNTGELFF.

This clone was found a few times. The CDR3 region has the DNA TGTGCCACCAGTTCCCAGAACACTGAAGCTTTCTTT. This gives the protein CATSSQNTEAFF. This rearrangement joins TRBV24-1 to TRBJ1-1; D gene ambiguous. Germline loops: CDR1 KGHDR, CDR2 SFDVKD. This CDR3 is built from 12 residues. Trimming shortened V by 6 bases and J by 1 base, and 5 bases separated the two germline ends.

This clone has just one count. The gene calls are TRBV5-1 and TRBJ1-4; D is uncertain. Germline V gives CDR1 SGHRS, CDR2 YFSETQ. CDR3 length: 14 amino acids. The V end was cut by 0 bases, the J end by 4 bases, with 7 bases between. The CDR3 sequence is CASSLGHVNEKLFF. The CDR3 region has the DNA TGCGCCAGCAGCTTGGGACACGTTAATGAAAAACTGTTTTTT.

The J gene is TRBJ1-1, the V gene TRBV29-1, with a weak D call TRBD1 (5 bases). Trimming took 6 bases from V and 0 from J, leaving 14 bases between them. The CDR3 has 14 amino acids. Germline values: CDR1 SQVTM, CDR2 ANQGSEA. Here the CDR3 DNA reads TGCAGCGTAATGGGGGGGGGTATGAACACTGAAGCTTTCTTT. Protein sequence: CSVMGGGMNTEAFF.

The CDR3 spells CASSHRGLPGMSGNTIYF. The CDR3 bases are TGTGCCAGCAGCCATCGGGGACTCCCCGGAATGTCTGGAAACACCATATATTTT. This chain links TRBV3-1 (or the pseudogene TRBV3-2) with TRBJ1-3; TRBD1 is a possible D gene (5 bases). CDR1 is LGHDT and CDR2 is YNNKEL in the germline V gene (reference sequence). The CDR3 consists of 18 residues. Between the trimmed V and J ends, which lost 3 bases and 1 base, there was a span of 19 bases.

The rearrangement uses TRBV3-1 (or the pseudogene TRBV3-2) and TRBJ2-3; 11 positions agree with TRBD1. The CDR3 has 16 residues. V trimming: 0 bases; J trimming: 4 bases; junction bases outside the gene matches: 3. Per germline, CDR1 LGHDT and CDR2 YNNKEL (reference sequence). CDR3 DNA sequence: TGTGCCAGCAGCCAAGACGGGACAGGGGGTTCAGATACGCAGTATTTT. It codes for CASSQDGTGGSDTQYF.

The gene calls are TRBV9 and TRBJ1-6; D is perhaps TRBD1 (6 bases). Trimming removed 1 base at V and 7 bases at J, with 21 bases between. The germline V gene has CDR1 SGDLS and CDR2 YYNGEE. The CDR3 loop spans 18 amino acids. CDR3 region: CASSVSERSGQQNSPLHF. The CDR3 DNA reads as TGTGCCAGCAGCGTATCCGAGAGAAGCGGACAGCAGAATTCACCCCTCCACTTT.